This TCR beta chain originates from a study of cytomegalovirus exposure and HLA in healthy donors. The wider study: A subsequent analysis stated that the 120 or so validation repertoires were run on the same platform as the approximately 700 first-cohort repertoires.

Germline lookup yields CDR1 MDHEN and CDR2 SYDVKM. J gave up 6 bases and V 3 bases, and 9 bases lay outside the gene matches. The CDR3 is made up of 16 amino acids. Some clones are missing from TCRdb's copy, which holds only in-frame ones; the method was immunoSEQ multiplex PCR. The sample has 200,000 to 250,000 clones, around nine tenths seen once. The source of this sequence is a woman aged 18-29 years in good health and CMV-seropositive. The source material was PBMCs. The chain recombines TRBV28 with TRBJ2-7; 12 bases line up with TRBD2. The CDR3 bases are TGTGCCAGCAGTTTTCGGTGGCTAGCGGGAGGGAGCGAGCAGTACTTC. Protein sequence: CASSFRWLAGGSEQYF.